This entry lists 19 T cell receptor beta chains sequenced from one sample in a study of OX40 agonist ivuxolimab in advanced cancers. Generated by immunoSEQ multiplex PCR, the TCRdb table keeps only in-frame clones and is missing some. The data show roughly 70,000 clones, with around 88% seen just once and around 0.5% held by the top ten. Here the sequenced sample was CD4+ or CD8+ T cells sorted from blood, taken in a trial of the OX40 agonist ivuxolimab. These receptors were taken from an adult with an advanced solid tumor such as melanoma, head and neck, liver or kidney cancer.

The chain combines TRBV5-1 with TRBJ1-6, with D possibly TRBD1 on 6 matching bases. From germline, CDR1 is SGHRS and CDR2 YFSETQ. V was trimmed by 4 bases and J by 9 bases, leaving 14 bases between them. CDR3 size: 14 residues. The CDR3 protein is CASSIGQSSSPLHF. DNA of the CDR3: TGCGCCAGCAGCATAGGACAGTCTAGTTCACCCCTCCACTTT.

The chain is built from TRBV18 and TRBJ2-5; D perhaps matches TRBD1 (6 bases). Germline lookup yields CDR1 KGHSH and CDR2 LQKENI. V was trimmed by 4 bases and J by 2 bases, leaving 17 bases between them. This CDR3 is built from 16 residues. CDR3 nucleotide sequence: TGTGCCAGCTCACTATACAGGGACGGGCTTCAAGAGACCCAGTACTTC. Translation: CASSLYRDGLQETQYF.

This clone was found once. V usage is TRBV6-1 and J usage is TRBJ2-3, with D possibly matching TRBD2 (6 bases). V lost 9 bases and J lost 9, with 7 bases in between. CDR3 length equals 9 residues. The germline gives CDR1 MNHNS, CDR2 SASEGT. CDR3 in DNA: TGTGCCAGAGGAGGGACGCAGTATTTT. This translates into CARGGTQYF.

The rearrangement uses TRBV2 and TRBJ1-2; the D is unclear. The CDR3 totals 14 residues. Per germline, CDR1 SNHLY and CDR2 FYNNEI. V lost 6 bases to trimming and J lost 2 bases, with 13 bases between them. CDR3 nucleotide sequence: TGTGCCAGCAGCACCGAGACACCCAACTATGGCTACACCTTC. As protein: CASSTETPNYGYTF.

The chain recombines TRBV6-6 with TRBJ2-1; TRBD1 might be the D (5 bases). V dropped 5 bases and J dropped 0 bases, with 11 bases sitting between them. Germline CDR1 MNHNY, CDR2 SVGAGI (reference sequence). The CDR3 is 15 amino acids. CDR3 region: CASSPQGSSYNEQFF. In DNA form, the CDR3 reads TGTGCCAGCAGTCCTCAGGGAAGCTCCTACAATGAGCAGTTCTTC.

V and J are TRBV2 and TRBJ1-5; 7 bases map to TRBD1. CDR1 is SNHLY, CDR2 FYNNEI, per germline. Germline trimming cut 10 bases from V and 6 bases from J; bases unmatched to any gene: 9. The CDR3 runs to 13 residues. CDR3 bases: TGTGCCACTACAGGGGCCCCGAGTCAGCCCCAGCATTTT. The encoded protein is CATTGAPSQPQHF.

This chain uses TRBV5-1 with TRBJ1-2; 11 nucleotides agree with TRBD1. Germline V gene data show CDR1 as SGHRS and CDR2 as YFSETQ. V gave up 4 bases and J gave up 3 bases; unmatched junction bases: 2. The CDR3 is 14 amino acids. The CDR3 bases are TGCGCCAGCAGCGGACAGGGGGCAGACTATGGCTACACCTTC. This translates into CASSGQGADYGYTF. Looking up the rest from reference TRBV5-1 and TRBJ1-2 gives the full variable domain: KAGVTQTPRYLIKTRGQQVTLSCSPISGHRSVSWYQQTPGQGLQFLFEYFSETQRNKGNFPGRFSGRQFSNSRSEMNVSTLELGDSALYLCASSGQGADYGYTFGSGTRLTVV.

The chain joins TRBV2 to TRBJ2-7; D call uncertain. From germline, CDR1 is SNHLY and CDR2 FYNNEI. The germline V and J ends were trimmed by 2 bases and 0 bases, with 5 bases remaining between them. The CDR3 covers 13 residues. The CDR3 here is CASSESVSYEQYF. CDR3 coding DNA: TGTGCCAGCAGTGAATCCGTCTCCTACGAGCAGTACTTC.

J is TRBJ2-7 and V is TRBV11-2; 7 bases fit TRBD1. Germline V gives CDR1 SGHAT, CDR2 FQNNGV. The trim removed 5 bases at V and 1 base at J, leaving 11 bases unmatched. This CDR3 is built from 16 residues. The CDR3 coding sequence is TGTGCCAGCAGCGATAACAGGGGCCCCAGGTCCTACGAGCAGTACTTC. Translating it yields CASSDNRGPRSYEQYF.

V and J are TRBV6-1 and TRBJ2-5; 10 positions agree with TRBD2. The CDR3 extends over 14 amino acids. J lost 2 bases, V lost 4 bases, and 1 base had no gene match. Germline V CDR1 and CDR2: MNHNS, SASEGT. The CDR3 DNA follows: TGTGCCAGCAGTGCGGGACTAGCGCAAGAGACCCAGTACTTC. Its translation: CASSAGLAQETQYF.

The chain joins TRBV5-1 to TRBJ1-1; D uncertain. The germline V and J ends were trimmed by 1 base and 0 bases, with 10 bases remaining between them. The CDR3 is made up of 15 amino acids. Germline V gives CDR1 SGHRS, CDR2 YFSETQ. The CDR3 region has the DNA TGCGCCAGCAGCTTGAACTCGGGAATGAACACTGAAGCTTTCTTT. It codes for CASSLNSGMNTEAFF.

The rearrangement links TRBV6-6 to TRBJ1-4, with D possibly matching TRBD1 (5 bases). From germline, CDR1 is MNHNY and CDR2 SVGAGI (reference sequence). Trimming pared 6 bases from V and 0 bases from J, leaving 14 bases between. The CDR3 is made up of 16 amino acids. Here the CDR3 DNA reads TGTGCCAGCAGATCCCACGACAGCGCAACTAATGAAAAACTGTTTTTT. Translation: CASRSHDSATNEKLFF.

In this sample, this clone turned up a few times. The chain employs TRBV19 and TRBJ1-6; TRBD1 might be the D (5 bases). Trimming took 1 base from V and 13 from J, leaving 8 bases between them. This CDR3 is built from 12 residues. In germline, CDR1 is LNHDA, CDR2 SQIVND (reference sequence). The CDR3 sequence is CASSIVGAPLHF. The CDR3 DNA is TGTGCCAGTAGTATAGTAGGGGCCCCCCTCCACTTT.

This clone was observed a few times. The chain employs TRBV25-1 and TRBJ1-2, with D possibly being TRBD1 (6 bases). The V end lost 3 bases, the J end lost 5 bases, and 19 bases lay between the germline ends. The CDR3 extends over 16 amino acids. The germline gives CDR1 MGHDK, CDR2 SYGVNS. The CDR3 sequence is CASSDPQTGNSYGYTF. In DNA, the CDR3 is TGTGCCAGCAGTGACCCTCAGACAGGAAACTCATATGGCTACACCTTC.

The rearrangement uses TRBV18 and TRBJ1-5; weak D call: TRBD1 (5 bases). Trimming took off 5 bases at V and 6 bases at J, with 11 bases between the two ends. This CDR3 is 13 amino acids long. The germline V gene encodes CDR1 KGHSH and CDR2 LQKENI. CDR3 loop: CASSGGRSQPQHF. CDR3 DNA: TGTGCCAGCTCAGGGGGAAGGAGTCAGCCCCAGCATTTT.

This clone was observed a few times. The V call is TRBV6-1, the J call TRBJ1-3; no definite D call. The V gene lost 7 bases and the J gene lost 2 bases, with 12 bases spanning the gap. From germline, CDR1 is MNHNS and CDR2 SASEGT. The CDR3 totals 14 residues. The CDR3 DNA is TGTGCCAGCAACATAGAAAGGACTGGAAACACCATATATTTT. Protein product: CASNIERTGNTIYF.

This clone was detected only once. The genes are TRBV28 and TRBJ1-1; D perhaps matches TRBD1 (6 bases). The CDR3 is made up of 11 amino acids. V lost 5 bases and J 8 bases, leaving 9 bases between the germline ends. Looked up from germline, CDR1 is MDHEN and CDR2 is SYDVKM. The DNA of the CDR3 is TGTGCCAGCAGTATGACAGGAGAAGCTTTCTTT. Amino acids: CASSMTGEAFF. The complete variable domain, with remaining parts taken from reference TRBV28 and TRBJ1-1, reads DVKVTQSSRYLVKRTGEKVFLECVQDMDHENMFWYRQDPGLGLRLIYFSYDVKMKEKGDIPEGYSVSREKKERFSLILESASTNQTSMYLCASSMTGEAFFGQGTRLTVV.

The V call is TRBV28, the J call TRBJ2-7, with 9 nucleotides matching TRBD1. The CDR3 is made up of 14 amino acids. After removal of 7 bases from V and 3 bases from J, the junction contained 7 bases not matched to a gene. Per the germline V gene, CDR1 is MDHEN and CDR2 is SYDVKM. The CDR3 loop is CASTTGGSRYEQYF. Here the CDR3 DNA reads TGTGCCAGCACCACAGGGGGCAGTCGCTACGAGCAGTACTTC.

The rearrangement links TRBV5-4 to TRBJ2-7; 7 nucleotides match TRBD1. Looked up from germline, CDR1 is SGHNT and CDR2 is YYREEE (reference sequence). The CDR3 consists of 14 residues. Losses at the gene ends were 1 base for V and 12 bases for J; bases not matched to a gene: 13. The CDR3 here is CASSLTGERGISYF. The CDR3 DNA follows: TGTGCCAGCAGCTTGACAGGGGAAAGGGGTATTTCGTACTTC.